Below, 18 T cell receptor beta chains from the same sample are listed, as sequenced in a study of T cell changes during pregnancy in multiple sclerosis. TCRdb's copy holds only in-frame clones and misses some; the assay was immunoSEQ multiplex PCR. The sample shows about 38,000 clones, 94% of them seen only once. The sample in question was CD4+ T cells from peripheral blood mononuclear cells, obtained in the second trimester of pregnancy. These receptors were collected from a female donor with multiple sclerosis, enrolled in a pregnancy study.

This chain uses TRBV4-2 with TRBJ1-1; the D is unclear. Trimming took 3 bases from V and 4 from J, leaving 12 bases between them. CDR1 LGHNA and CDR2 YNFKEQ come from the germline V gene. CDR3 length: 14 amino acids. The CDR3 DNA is TGTGCCAGCAGCCAGTTCACGGGAGGCACTGAAGCTTTCTTT. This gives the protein CASSQFTGGTEAFF.

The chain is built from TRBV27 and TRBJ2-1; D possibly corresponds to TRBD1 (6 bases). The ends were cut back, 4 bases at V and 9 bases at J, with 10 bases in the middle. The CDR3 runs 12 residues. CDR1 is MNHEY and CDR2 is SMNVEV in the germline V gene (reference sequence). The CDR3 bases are TGTGCCAGCAGTTACAGGGTTGGTGAGCAGTTCTTC. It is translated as CASSYRVGEQFF.

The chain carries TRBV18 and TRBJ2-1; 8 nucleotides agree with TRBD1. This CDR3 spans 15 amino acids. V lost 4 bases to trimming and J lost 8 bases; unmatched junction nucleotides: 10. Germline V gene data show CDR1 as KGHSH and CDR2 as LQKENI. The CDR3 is CASSLLGQGVDEQFF. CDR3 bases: TGTGCCAGCTCACTCCTCGGACAGGGCGTCGATGAGCAGTTCTTC.

The CDR3: CASSGDINSPLHF. CDR3 bases: TGTGCCAGCAGCGGGGACATTAATTCACCCCTCCACTTT. The chain has TRBV25-1 and TRBJ1-6; D may be TRBD1 (6 bases). The CDR3 runs to 13 residues. The V gene's germline CDR1 is MGHDK and CDR2 SYGVNS. V dropped 6 bases and J dropped 6 bases, with 9 bases sitting between them.

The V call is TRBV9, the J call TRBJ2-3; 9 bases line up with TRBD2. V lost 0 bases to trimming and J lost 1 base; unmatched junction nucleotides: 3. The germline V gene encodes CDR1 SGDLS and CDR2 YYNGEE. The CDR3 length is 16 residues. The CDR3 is CASSVVSSGGTDTQYF. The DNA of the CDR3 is TGTGCCAGCAGCGTAGTCTCTAGCGGGGGCACAGATACGCAGTATTTT. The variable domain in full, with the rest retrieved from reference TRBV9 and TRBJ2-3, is DSGVTQTPKHLITATGQRVTLRCSPRSGDLSVYWYQQSLDQGLQFLIQYYNGEERAKGNILERFSAQQFPDLHSELNLSSLELGDSALYFCASSVVSSGGTDTQYFGPGTRLTVL.

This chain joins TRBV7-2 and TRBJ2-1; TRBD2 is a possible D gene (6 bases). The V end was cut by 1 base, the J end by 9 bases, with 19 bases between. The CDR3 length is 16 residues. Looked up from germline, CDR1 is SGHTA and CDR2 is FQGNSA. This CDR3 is CASSLGSSVQQGEQFF. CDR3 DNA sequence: TGTGCCAGCAGCTTAGGCTCTAGCGTCCAACAAGGTGAGCAGTTCTTC.

The CDR3: CASSSGTGIAPYEQYF. In DNA form, the CDR3 reads TGTGCCAGCAGCTCCGGGACAGGGATAGCCCCCTACGAGCAGTACTTC. V gene TRBV7-9 combines with J gene TRBJ2-7, with 9 bases identical to TRBD1. The CDR3 length is 16 residues. Germline V CDR1 and CDR2: SEHNR, FQNEAQ (reference sequence). V was pared by 4 bases and J by 2 bases, with 9 bases of the junction left unmatched.

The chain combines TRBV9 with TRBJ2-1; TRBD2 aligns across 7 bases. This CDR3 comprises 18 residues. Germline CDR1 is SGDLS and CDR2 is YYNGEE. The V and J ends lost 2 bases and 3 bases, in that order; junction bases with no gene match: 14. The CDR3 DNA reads TGTGCCAGCAGCGTTCGTTTCGGCCTAGCGGACATCTACAATGAGCAGTTCTTC. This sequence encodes CASSVRFGLADIYNEQFF.

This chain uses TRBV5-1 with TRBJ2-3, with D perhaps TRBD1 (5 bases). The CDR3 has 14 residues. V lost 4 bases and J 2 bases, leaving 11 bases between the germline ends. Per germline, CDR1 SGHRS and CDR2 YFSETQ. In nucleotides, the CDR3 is TGCGCCAGCAGCCTTCGACAGATCACAGATACGCAGTATTTT. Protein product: CASSLRQITDTQYF.

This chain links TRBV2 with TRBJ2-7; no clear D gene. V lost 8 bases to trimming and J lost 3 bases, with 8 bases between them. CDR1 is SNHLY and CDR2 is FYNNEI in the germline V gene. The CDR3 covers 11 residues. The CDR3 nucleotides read TGTGCCAGCCAACTGGTCTACGAGCAGTACTTC. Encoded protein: CASQLVYEQYF. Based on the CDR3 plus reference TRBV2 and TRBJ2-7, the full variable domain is EPEVTQTPSHQVTQMGQEVILRCVPISNHLYFYWYRQILGQKVEFLVSFYNNEISEKSEIFDDQFSVERPDGSNFTLKIRSTKLEDSAMYFCASQLVYEQYFGPGTRLTVT.

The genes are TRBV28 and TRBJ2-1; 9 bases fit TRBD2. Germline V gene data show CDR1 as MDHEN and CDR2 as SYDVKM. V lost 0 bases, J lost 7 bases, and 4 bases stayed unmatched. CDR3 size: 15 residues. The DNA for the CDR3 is TGTGCCAGCAGTTTATGGACTAGCGGTTTAAATGAGCAGTTCTTC. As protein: CASSLWTSGLNEQFF.

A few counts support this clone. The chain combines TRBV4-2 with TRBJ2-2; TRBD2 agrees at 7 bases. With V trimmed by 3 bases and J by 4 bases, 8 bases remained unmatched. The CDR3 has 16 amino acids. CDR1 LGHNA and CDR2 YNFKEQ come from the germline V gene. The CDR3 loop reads CASSHDFAGVTGELFF. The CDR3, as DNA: TGTGCCAGCAGCCACGACTTTGCGGGAGTCACCGGGGAGCTGTTTTTT.

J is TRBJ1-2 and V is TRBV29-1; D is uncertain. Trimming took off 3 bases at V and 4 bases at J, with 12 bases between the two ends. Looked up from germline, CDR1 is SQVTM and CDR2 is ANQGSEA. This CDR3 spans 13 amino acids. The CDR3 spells CSVEGGIGYGYTF. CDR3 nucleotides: TGCAGCGTTGAGGGCGGGATTGGCTATGGCTACACCTTC.

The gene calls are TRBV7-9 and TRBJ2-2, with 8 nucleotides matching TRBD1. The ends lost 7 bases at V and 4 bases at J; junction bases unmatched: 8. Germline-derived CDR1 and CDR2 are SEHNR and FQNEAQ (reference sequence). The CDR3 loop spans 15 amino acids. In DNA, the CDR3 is TGTGCCAGCATCCCCGGGACAGGCCCCACCGGGGAGCTGTTTTTT. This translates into CASIPGTGPTGELFF.

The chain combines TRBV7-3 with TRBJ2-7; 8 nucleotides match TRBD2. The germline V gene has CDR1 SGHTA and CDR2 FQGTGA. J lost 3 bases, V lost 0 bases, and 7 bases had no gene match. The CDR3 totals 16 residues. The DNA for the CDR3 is TGTGCCAGCAGCTTAACCAGCGGGAGCCCCTACTACGAGCAGTACTTC. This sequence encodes CASSLTSGSPYYEQYF. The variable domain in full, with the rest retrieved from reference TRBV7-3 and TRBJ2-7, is GAGVSQTPSNKVTEKGKYVELRCDPISGHTALYWYRQSLGQGPEFLIYFQGTGAADDSGLPNDRFFAVRPEGSVSTLKIQRTERGDSAVYLCASSLTSGSPYYEQYFGPGTRLTVT.

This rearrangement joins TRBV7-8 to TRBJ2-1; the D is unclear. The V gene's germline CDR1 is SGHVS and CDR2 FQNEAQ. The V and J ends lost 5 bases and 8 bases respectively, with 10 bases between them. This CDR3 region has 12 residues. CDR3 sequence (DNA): TGTGCCAGCAGCCCGCTACGGGATGAGCAGTTCTTC. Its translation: CASSPLRDEQFF. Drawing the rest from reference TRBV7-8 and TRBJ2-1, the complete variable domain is GAGVSQSPRYKVAKRGQDVALRCDPISGHVSLFWYQQALGQGPEFLTYFQNEAQLDKSGLPSDRFFAERPEGSVSTLKIQRTQQEDSAVYLCASSPLRDEQFFGPGTRLTVL.

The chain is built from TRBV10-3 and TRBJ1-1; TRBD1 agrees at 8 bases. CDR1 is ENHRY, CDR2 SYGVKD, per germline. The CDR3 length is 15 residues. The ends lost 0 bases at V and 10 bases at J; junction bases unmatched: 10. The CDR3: CAISESETGVRGAFF. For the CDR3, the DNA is TGTGCCATCAGTGAGTCGGAGACAGGGGTTCGGGGAGCTTTCTTT.

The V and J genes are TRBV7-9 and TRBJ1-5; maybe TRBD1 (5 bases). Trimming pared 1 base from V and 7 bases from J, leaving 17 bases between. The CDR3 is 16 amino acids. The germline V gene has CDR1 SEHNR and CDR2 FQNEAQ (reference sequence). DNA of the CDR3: TGTGCCAGCAGCTTAGGGGATGGACCTACAGGACAGCCCCAGCATTTT. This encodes CASSLGDGPTGQPQHF.